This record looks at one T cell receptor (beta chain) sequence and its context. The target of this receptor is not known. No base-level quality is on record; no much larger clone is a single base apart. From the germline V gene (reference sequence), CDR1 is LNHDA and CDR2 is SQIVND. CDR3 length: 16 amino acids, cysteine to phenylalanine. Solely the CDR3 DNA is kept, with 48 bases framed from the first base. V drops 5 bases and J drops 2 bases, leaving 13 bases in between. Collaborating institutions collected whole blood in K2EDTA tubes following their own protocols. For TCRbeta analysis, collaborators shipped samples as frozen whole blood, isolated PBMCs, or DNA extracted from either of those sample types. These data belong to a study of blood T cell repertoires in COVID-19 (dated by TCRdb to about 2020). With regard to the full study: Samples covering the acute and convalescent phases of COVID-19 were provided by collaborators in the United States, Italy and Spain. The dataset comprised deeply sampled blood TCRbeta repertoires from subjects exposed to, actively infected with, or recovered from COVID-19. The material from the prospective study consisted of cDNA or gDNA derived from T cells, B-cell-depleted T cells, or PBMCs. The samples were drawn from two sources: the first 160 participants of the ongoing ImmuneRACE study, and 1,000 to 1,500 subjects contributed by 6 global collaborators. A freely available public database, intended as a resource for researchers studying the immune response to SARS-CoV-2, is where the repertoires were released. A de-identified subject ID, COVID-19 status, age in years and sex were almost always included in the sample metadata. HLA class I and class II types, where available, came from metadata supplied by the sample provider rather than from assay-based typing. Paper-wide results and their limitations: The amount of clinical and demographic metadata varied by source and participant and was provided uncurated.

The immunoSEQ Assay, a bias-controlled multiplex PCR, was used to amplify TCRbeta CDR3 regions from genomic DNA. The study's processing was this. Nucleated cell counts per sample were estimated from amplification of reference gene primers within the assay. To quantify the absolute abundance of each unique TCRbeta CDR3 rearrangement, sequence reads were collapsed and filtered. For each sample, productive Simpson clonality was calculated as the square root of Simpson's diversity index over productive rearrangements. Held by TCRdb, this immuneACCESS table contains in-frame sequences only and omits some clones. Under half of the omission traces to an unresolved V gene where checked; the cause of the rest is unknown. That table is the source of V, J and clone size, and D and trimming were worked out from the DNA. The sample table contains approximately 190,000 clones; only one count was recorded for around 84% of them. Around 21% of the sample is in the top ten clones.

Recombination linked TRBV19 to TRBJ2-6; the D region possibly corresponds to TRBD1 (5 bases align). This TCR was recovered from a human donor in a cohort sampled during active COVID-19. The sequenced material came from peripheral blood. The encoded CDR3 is CASSWGRPAGANVLTF. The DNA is TGTGCCAGTAGTTGGGGCAGGCCGGCTGGGGCCAACGTCCTGACTTTC.